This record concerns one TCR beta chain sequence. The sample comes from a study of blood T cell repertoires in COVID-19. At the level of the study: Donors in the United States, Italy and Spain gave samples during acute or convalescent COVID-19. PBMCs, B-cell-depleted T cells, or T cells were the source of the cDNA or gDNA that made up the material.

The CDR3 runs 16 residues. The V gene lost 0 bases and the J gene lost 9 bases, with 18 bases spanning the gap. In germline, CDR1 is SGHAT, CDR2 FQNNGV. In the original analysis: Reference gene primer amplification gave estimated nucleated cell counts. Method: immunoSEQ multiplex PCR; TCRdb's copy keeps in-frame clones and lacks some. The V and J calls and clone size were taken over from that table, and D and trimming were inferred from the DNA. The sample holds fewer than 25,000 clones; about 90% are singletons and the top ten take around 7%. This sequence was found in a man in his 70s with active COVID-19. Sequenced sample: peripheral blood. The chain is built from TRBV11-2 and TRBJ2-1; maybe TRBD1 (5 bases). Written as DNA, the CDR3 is TGTGCCAGCAGCTTAGACGGGCTCAGCAGGGCCCGTGAGCAGTTCTTC. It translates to CASSLDGLSRAREQFF.